This T cell receptor beta chain was recovered during a study of Graves' ophthalmopathy and Graves' hyperthyroidism listed by TCRdb under 2018. Looking at the study overall: Peripheral blood samples were taken at the time of initial diagnosis, before any treatment was given. In roughly 6 hyperthyroidism patients, the T-cell repertoire of thyroid tissue was compared with the T-cell repertoire of blood. A discovery set of about 99 patients (under 45 ophthalmopathy, some 58 stable hyperthyroidism) was enrolled to explore V-J signatures distinguishing ophthalmopathy from hyperthyroidism. An independent validation cohort comprised around 20 hyperthyroidism patients and 15 to 17 patients who later progressed from hyperthyroidism to ophthalmopathy. In total, 135 blood samples were TCR-sequenced: 43 ophthalmopathy, 75 hyperthyroidism and about 17 hyperthyroidism-to-ophthalmopathy patients. To tell Graves' ophthalmopathy apart from Graves' hyperthyroidism, and to predict which patients would progress to ophthalmopathy, the study relied on TCR beta repertoire signatures. Once sampling was done, hyperthyroidism patients were given methimazole at a starting dose of 30 mg daily, while ophthalmopathy patients were given high-dose intravenous methylprednisolone.

TCR beta CDR3 regions were amplified from RNA transcripts for repertoire sequencing. The first round of RT-PCR was done with HTBI primers and the Qiagen OneStep RT-PCR kit, and was followed by a second round of multiplex PCR, then size selection and purification. Sequencing of the libraries was carried out on an Illumina HiSeq2000 in paired-end mode with 100 bp reads. The published analysis was carried out like this. SOAPnuke was used to process the reads, throwing out any read that had adapters, had uncalled bases, had a mean Phred below 15, or lacked an exact constant-primer or identifier match. COPE v1.2.5 was used to merge the high-quality paired reads. Each unique nucleotide sequence was treated as a clonotype, and MiTCR v1.1 was used to align the clonotypes to the IMGT TRB V, D and J references. The analysis was limited to V-J combinations with a frequency above 0.0001, which together covered about 99% of repertoires. For each V-J combination, a TCR clonal expansion and chaos score was defined as the ratio of F50 clonal expansion to chaos observed in the TCRdist matrix. Welch's t-statistics and random forest were used to reduce the features to about twelve V-J combinations, which were then used as input to a naive Bayes classifier. Thyroid-blood repertoire similarity was quantified with the Morisita-Horn index. The public reads were reanalyzed by TCRdb: fastp trimming at Q25, MiXCR alignment, in-frame beta chains only. All rows with the same CDR3 protein become a single entry with the most common DNA and genes. The V and J calls follow TCRdb's processing rather than the paper's. Present in this sample are hundreds of thousands of distinct CDR3 sequences, roughly two fifths of which were seen just once. Of the sample, 3% to 3.5% is held by the ten largest clones.

Ophthalmopathy patients were characterized by moderately to severely active disease, a Clinical Activity Score of at least 3, a NOSPECS grade of at least 4, and a disease duration under 3 months. Anyone with other autoimmune diseases, uncontrolled infections, pregnancy or lactation was excluded from the study. Clinical symptoms, serum thyroxine, TRAb, thyroid ultrasound and orbital computed tomography were used for diagnosis. Ficoll-Paque density gradient centrifugation was used to isolate PBMCs from 8 to 10 ml of fresh peripheral blood. Total RNA was extracted using Trizol reagent, and RNA quality was checked on an Agilent 2100 Bioanalyzer. Here is what the overall study found, with its caveats: No statistical method was used to set the sample size in advance, and the investigators knew which group each participant was assigned to. In validation, the model predicted ophthalmopathy progression with about 64% sensitivity and approximately 75% specificity; 12 predicted patients were CT-confirmed with GO in a median of roughly 6.8 months. In cross-validation, the 13-signature model distinguished ophthalmopathy from stable hyperthyroidism with around 86% sensitivity and approximately 81% specificity, while in the test set the corresponding values were about 79% and 69%. Most expanded thyroid clonotypes with a frequency above 0.001 also appeared in blood, which suggests that blood repertoires may reflect the immune response in the thyroid.

The trim is 3 bases for V and 8 bases for J, with a gap of 19 bases between the germline ends. Per the germline V gene, MGHRA is the CDR1 and YSYEKL is the CDR2. The cysteine opens and the phenylalanine closes a CDR3 of 16 amino acids. The read is trimmed to its CDR3 DNA, 48 bases read in frame from base 1. This clonotype was found many times. What this receptor recognizes is not known. No qualities accompany the bases; no much larger clone lies one base away. This TCR was recovered from an adult man with Graves' ophthalmopathy. The sample taken for sequencing was peripheral blood. The V and J genes are TRBV4-1 and TRBJ1-4, with the D gene not clear enough to name. The DNA reads TGCGCCAGCAGCCACCCGACACGGCGGAGAAACGAAAAACTGTTTTTT. This is translated as CASSHPTRRRNEKLFF.